This is a list of T cell receptor beta chains from one sample in a study of OX40 agonist ivuxolimab in advanced cancers. The protocol was immunoSEQ multiplex PCR, while the TCRdb copy is restricted to in-frame clones and leaves out a portion. Of 150,000 to 170,000 clones in the sample, 94% are singletons; the top ten hold approximately 0.32%. The material sequenced was CD4+ or CD8+ T cells sorted from blood, taken in a trial of the OX40 agonist ivuxolimab. Source of these receptors: an adult with an advanced solid tumor such as melanoma, head and neck, liver or kidney cancer. Each CDR3 is given with its conserved first and last residue. The D gene is left open where the match is weak. The size of a clone is reported for some rows only, either as once, few or many, or as a class for expanded clones.

TRBV5-1	-	-	TRBJ1-2	CASRLATQSIYGYTF	TGCGCCAGCAGGCTCGCGACCCAGAGTATTTATGGCTACACCTTC
TRBV9	-	-	TRBJ1-1	CASSVGHRGRVDEAFF	TGTGCCAGCAGCGTAGGACATCGGGGGAGGGTGGATGAAGCTTTCTTT
TRBV2	TRBD1	-	TRBJ1-4	CASSGQGMANEKLFF	TGTGCCAGCAGTGGACAGGGGATGGCTAATGAAAAACTGTTTTTT
TRBV5-6	TRBD2	-	TRBJ2-5	CASNLGGKTQYF	TGTGCCAGCAACCTCGGGGGGAAGACCCAGTACTTC
TRBV30	TRBD1	-	TRBJ1-6	CAWRQGVNSPLHF	TGTGCCTGGAGACAGGGGGTCAATTCACCCCTCCACTTT
TRBV11-3	TRBD1	-	TRBJ2-3	CASSTRQGGDTQYF	TGTGCCAGCAGCACAAGACAGGGGGGAGATACGCAGTATTTT
TRBV18	-	-	TRBJ2-7	CASSQIGGEQYF	TGTGCCAGCTCACAGATAGGGGGCGAGCAGTACTTC
TRBV7-2	TRBD1	-	TRBJ2-7	CASSADRGPYEQYF	TGTGCCAGCAGCGCCGACAGGGGTCCCTACGAGCAGTACTTC
TRBV7-6	-	-	TRBJ2-3	CASSLGSDVSRADTQYF	TGTGCCAGCAGCTTAGGATCTGATGTCAGTCGGGCAGATACGCAGTATTTT
TRBV30	TRBD2	-	TRBJ2-3	CAWSVGLAGTFKWTDTQYF	TGTGCCTGGAGTGTAGGACTAGCGGGGACCTTTAAGTGGACAGATACGCAGTATTTT
TRBV15	TRBD1	-	TRBJ1-6	CATSRGTGNSPLHF	TGTGCCACCAGCAGAGGGACAGGGAATTCACCCCTCCACTTT
TRBV19	TRBD1	once	TRBJ1-1	CASTDRGSDTEAFF	TGTGCCAGTACGGACAGGGGATCGGACACTGAAGCTTTCTTT
TRBV18	-	-	TRBJ1-5	CASSPETGAPRPQHF	TGTGCCAGCTCACCAGAGACGGGGGCCCCCCGGCCCCAGCATTTT
TRBV19	-	-	TRBJ1-2	CASSIGGSFTYGYTF	TGTGCCAGTAGTATAGGGGGCAGCTTCACCTATGGCTACACCTTC
TRBV9	-	-	TRBJ2-2	CASTLTPGSPGELFF	TGTGCCAGCACCTTAACCCCAGGGTCCCCCGGGGAGCTGTTTTTT
TRBV14	-	once	TRBJ1-4	CASSQVRGGEKLFF	TGTGCCAGCAGCCAAGTCCGAGGCGGGGAAAAACTGTTTTTT
TRBV9	-	once	TRBJ1-2	CASSVAGGSSGGGYTF	TGTGCCAGCAGCGTAGCTGGCGGCAGCTCCGGCGGTGGCTACACCTTC